One and the same sample provided the 11 T cell receptor beta chains below, sequenced in a study of T cell responses to AZD1222 COVID-19 vaccine. Profiled with immunoSEQ multiplex PCR; TCRdb holds only in-frame clones, not every one. The sample yields about 200,000 clones, about 92% seen once. The source material was peripheral blood, sampled on day 0 of MenACWY control vaccination. Receptor source: an adult in good health.

The CDR3 region is CASSPPANYGYTF. CDR3 nucleotide sequence: TGTGCCAGCAGCCCGCCAGCTAACTATGGCTACACCTTC. V usage is TRBV2 and J usage is TRBJ1-2; no firm D call. V was trimmed by 6 bases and J by 0 bases, leaving 8 bases between them. This CDR3 has 13 residues. Germline V gene lookup returns CDR1 SNHLY and CDR2 FYNNEI.

The CDR3 sequence: CASSPTGGHQTQYF. For the CDR3, the DNA is TGTGCCAGCAGCCCGACAGGGGGCCATCAGACCCAGTACTTC. The chain links TRBV5-5 to TRBJ2-5; 10 bases agree with TRBD1. V lost 4 bases, J lost 6 bases, and 6 bases stayed unmatched. The CDR3 totals 14 residues. Germline CDR1 SGHKS, CDR2 YYEKEE (reference sequence).

The chain is built from TRBV2 and TRBJ2-1; D remains ambiguous. Per the germline V gene, CDR1 is SNHLY and CDR2 is FYNNEI. The CDR3 covers 15 residues. V was trimmed by 4 bases and J by 0 bases, leaving 10 bases between them. CDR3 loop: CASSGVPSSYNEQFF. In DNA form, the CDR3 reads TGTGCCAGCAGTGGGGTCCCAAGCTCCTACAATGAGCAGTTCTTC. Full variable domain (outside the CDR3, taken from reference TRBV2 and TRBJ2-1): EPEVTQTPSHQVTQMGQEVILRCVPISNHLYFYWYRQILGQKVEFLVSFYNNEISEKSEIFDDQFSVERPDGSNFTLKIRSTKLEDSAMYFCASSGVPSSYNEQFFGPGTRLTVL.

The V gene is TRBV12-5, the J gene TRBJ1-6; D uncertain. V lost 1 base and J 4 bases, leaving 2 bases between the germline ends. There are 13 residues in the CDR3. Germline CDR1 and CDR2: LGHNT and FRNRAP. CDR3 sequence: CASGLDYNSPLHF. CDR3 bases: TGTGCTAGTGGTTTGGATTATAATTCACCCCTCCACTTT.

The chain employs TRBV10-3 and TRBJ1-2; weak D call: TRBD1 (5 bases). V dropped 3 bases and J dropped 4 bases, with 18 bases sitting between them. This CDR3 is 16 amino acids long. The germline V gene encodes CDR1 ENHRY and CDR2 SYGVKD. CDR3 sequence reads: CAISDPRVTRGYGYTF. CDR3 bases: TGTGCCATCAGTGACCCCAGGGTAACTCGGGGCTATGGCTACACCTTC.

The V gene is TRBV4-3, the J gene TRBJ2-7; D is possibly TRBD1 (6 bases). Germline assignment: CDR1 LGHNA and CDR2 YSLEER. Trimming removed 1 base from V and 3 bases from J, with 16 bases in between. This CDR3 contains 16 residues. The CDR3, as DNA: TGCGCCAGCAGCCAAGGCGTGGCAGGGGAATACTACGAGCAGTACTTC. This codes for CASSQGVAGEYYEQYF.

V gene TRBV19 combines with J gene TRBJ2-3; TRBD2 aligns across 10 bases. Germline CDR1 and CDR2: LNHDA and SQIVND (reference sequence). This CDR3 is 17 amino acids long. V lost 3 bases, J lost 6 bases, and 12 bases stayed unmatched. CDR3 DNA: TGTGCCAGTAGTATTGCCCTAGCGGGGGCACCAGCGGATACGCAGTATTTT. Amino acid sequence: CASSIALAGAPADTQYF.

This rearrangement joins TRBV7-3 to TRBJ2-5; no reliable D call. The CDR3 sequence is 14 residues long. In germline, CDR1 is SGHTA, CDR2 FQGTGA. V lost 5 bases, J lost 4 bases, and 14 bases lay in between. The CDR3 sequence: CASSPQGPLETQYF. The CDR3 bases are TGTGCCAGCAGCCCCCAAGGACCGTTAGAGACCCAGTACTTC.

The rearrangement uses TRBV20-1 and TRBJ1-2, with unresolved D. The CDR3 is made up of 11 amino acids. Per the germline V gene, CDR1 is DFQATT and CDR2 is SNEGSKA (reference sequence). V lost 4 bases and J lost 4, with 7 bases in between. The CDR3 bases are TGCAGTGCTATGACCGGCTATGGCTACACCTTC. Translation: CSAMTGYGYTF.

The chain is built from TRBV3-1 (or the pseudogene TRBV3-2) and TRBJ2-1; TRBD2 matches 12 bases. Germline V lookup: CDR1 LGHDT, CDR2 YNNKEL (reference sequence). V dropped 4 bases and J dropped 0; count of bases not matched to a gene: 4. This CDR3 spans 17 amino acids. The CDR3 coding sequence is TGTGCCAGCAGCCCAAGGACTAGCGGGATCTCCTACAATGAGCAGTTCTTC. Its protein product is CASSPRTSGISYNEQFF.

The rearrangement joins TRBV3-1 (or the pseudogene TRBV3-2) to TRBJ1-1, with D maybe TRBD1 (5 bases). The V gene's germline CDR1 is LGHDT and CDR2 YNNKEL (reference sequence). CDR3 length equals 15 residues. The V end was cut by 1 base, the J end by 3 bases, with 12 bases between. Written as DNA, the CDR3 is TGTGCCAGCAGCCAAGTTGGGGCGTTGGACACTGAAGCTTTCTTT. The encoded protein is CASSQVGALDTEAFF.